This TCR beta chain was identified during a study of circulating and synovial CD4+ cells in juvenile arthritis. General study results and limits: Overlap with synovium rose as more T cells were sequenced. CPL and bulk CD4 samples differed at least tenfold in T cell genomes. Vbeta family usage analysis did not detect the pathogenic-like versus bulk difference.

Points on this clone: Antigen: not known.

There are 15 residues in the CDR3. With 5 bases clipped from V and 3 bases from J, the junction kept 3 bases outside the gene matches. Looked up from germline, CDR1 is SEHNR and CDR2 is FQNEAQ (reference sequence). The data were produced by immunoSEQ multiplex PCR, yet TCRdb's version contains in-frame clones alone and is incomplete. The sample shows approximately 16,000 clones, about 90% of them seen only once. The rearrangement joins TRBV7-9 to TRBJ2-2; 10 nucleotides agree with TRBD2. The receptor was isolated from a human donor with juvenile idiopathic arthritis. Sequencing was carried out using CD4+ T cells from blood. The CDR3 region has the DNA TGTGCCAGCAGCACCGGACTAGCGGACACCGGGGAGCTGTTTTTT. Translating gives CASSTGLADTGELFF.